This T cell receptor (beta chain) originates from a study of T cells in Graves' hyperthyroidism and ophthalmopathy. Overall study findings and caveats: Most expanded thyroid clonotypes above 0.001 also appeared in blood. Model output signaled ophthalmopathy a median roughly 6.5 months ahead of onset.

Investigators excluded patients with uncontrolled infection, other autoimmune disease, pregnancy or lactation. Diagnoses were made from clinical symptoms, serum measures (thyroxine and TRAb), thyroid ultrasound and orbital computed tomography. CDR1 is SGHNT and CDR2 is YENEEA in the germline V gene. The CDR3 covers 16 residues. Amplified TCR beta CDR3 regions came from RNA transcripts. When the TCR CDR3 underwent first-round RT-PCR, the HTBI primer set was used. TCRdb independently ran MiXCR on the multiplex PCR reads; one entry per CDR3 protein. This sample carries about 840,000 distinct CDR3 sequences, roughly 40% of them seen once, and the ten largest clones take about 8.9%. On this clonotype: The antigen is not known.

The material sequenced was blood. The receptor's source is a man aged 18 to 30 with Graves' hyperthyroidism. The V and J genes are TRBV11-3 and TRBJ2-1, with 8 positions matching TRBD2. With the DNA end fitting TRBJ2-7 better, the J assignment may be wrong. The CDR3 bases are TGTGCCAGCAGCCCGGGCGGGACTAGGGTATGGAATGAGCAGTACTTC. It yields the protein CASSPGGTRVWNEQYF.